The 15 T cell receptor beta chains presented below share a single source sample, sequenced in a study of T cell repertoires in cytomegalovirus infection. TCRdb analysed the reads with MiXCR anew, one entry per CDR3 protein. The sample has approximately 340,000 distinct CDR3 sequences, under 35% seen once. These receptors have no known antigen. The specimen comprised cultured PBMCs, sampled from culture after CMV antigen stimulation. The receptors derive from a human donor in good health (CMV status not recorded). Some clones in this sample may be carry-over from other donors' samples.

This clonotype has only a few counts. This chain joins TRBV3-1 and TRBJ2-1; 7 bases agree with TRBD2. Germline CDR1 is LGHDT and CDR2 is YNNKEL (reference sequence). The CDR3 loop spans 16 amino acids. The ends lost 3 bases at V and 3 bases at J; junction bases unmatched: 8. CDR3 bases: TGTGCCAGCAGCCATATCCGGGACTACTACTACAATGAGCAGTTCTTC. Translated, it gives CASSHIRDYYYNEQFF.

This clonotype turned up a few times. V is TRBV20-1 and J is TRBJ1-2, with D possibly matching TRBD1 (6 bases). The CDR3 has 14 residues. V lost 8 bases and J lost 4, with 20 bases in between. Germline CDR1 reads DFQATT; CDR2 reads SNEGSKA (reference sequence). CDR3 nucleotides: TGCAGTACAATCGGACAGCCGCTAGGCTATGGCTACACCTTC. Amino acid sequence: CSTIGQPLGYGYTF.

This clonotype was counted between two and nine times. The V and J genes are TRBV27 and TRBJ1-1; 7 bases are shared with TRBD1. Per germline, CDR1 MNHEY and CDR2 SMNVEV (reference sequence). The CDR3 extends over 15 amino acids. With 1 base clipped from V and 1 base from J, the junction kept 3 bases outside the gene matches. Here the CDR3 DNA reads TGTGCCAGCAGTTTATTTGGGACAGCGAACACTGAAGCTTTCTTT. This sequence encodes CASSLFGTANTEAFF.

This clonotype was picked up many times. The chain recombines TRBV7-2 with TRBJ2-3, with 8 bases lining up with TRBD2. The CDR3 spans 15 residues. Trimming cost V 5 bases and J 1 base; bases outside gene matches: 5. Germline V gives CDR1 SGHTA, CDR2 FQGNSA. CDR3 amino acids: CASSPRGGGTDTQYF. The CDR3 nucleotides read TGTGCCAGCAGCCCTCGGGGGGGGGGCACAGATACGCAGTATTTT.

The V and J genes are TRBV6-1 and TRBJ1-6; no definite D call. V was clipped by 8 bases and J by 7 bases, with 12 bases between them. Germline V gene lookup returns CDR1 MNHNS and CDR2 SASEGT. CDR3 length equals 13 residues. The CDR3 region has the DNA TGTGCCAGCCTTATATGGAGAAATTCACCCCTCCACTTT. Protein: CASLIWRNSPLHF.

This clonotype showed up many times. The V and J genes are TRBV6-6 and TRBJ2-1; D remains ambiguous. Per germline, CDR1 MNHNY and CDR2 SVGAGI (reference sequence). V was clipped by 2 bases and J by 5 bases, with 4 bases between them. The CDR3 runs to 12 residues. CDR3: CASSYGDNEQFF. CDR3 nucleotides: TGTGCCAGCAGTTACGGGGACAATGAGCAGTTCTTC.

The chain uses TRBV7-3 and TRBJ2-1; 9 bases are a match to TRBD2. From germline, CDR1 is SGHTA and CDR2 FQGTGA. CDR3 length equals 16 residues. V lost 5 bases, J lost 0 bases, and 5 bases stayed unmatched. This CDR3 is CASSTTSGHSYNEQFF. The CDR3 DNA follows: TGTGCCAGCAGCACGACTAGCGGACACTCCTACAATGAGCAGTTCTTC. Using reference TRBV7-3 and TRBJ2-1 for the parts outside the CDR3, the full variable domain is GAGVSQTPSNKVTEKGKYVELRCDPISGHTALYWYRQSLGQGPEFLIYFQGTGAADDSGLPNDRFFAVRPEGSVSTLKIQRTERGDSAVYLCASSTTSGHSYNEQFFGPGTRLTVL.

This clonotype has only one observation. V gene TRBV9 combines with J gene TRBJ2-1; 10 nucleotides align to TRBD2. This CDR3 has 18 residues. Germline-derived CDR1 and CDR2 are SGDLS and YYNGEE. V lost 0 bases and J lost 2; bases outside the gene matches: 8. The CDR3 is CASSVALSGRAPYNEQFF. CDR3 in DNA: TGTGCCAGCAGCGTAGCATTGAGCGGGAGGGCCCCCTACAATGAGCAGTTCTTC.

The chain carries TRBV15 and TRBJ2-2; no reliable D call. Germline lookup yields CDR1 LNHNV and CDR2 YYDKDF (reference sequence). The length of the CDR3 is 16 residues. Trimming removed 0 bases from V and 5 bases from J, with 13 bases in between. CDR3 sequence: CATSRDGTTVTGELFF. As DNA, the CDR3 is TGTGCCACCAGCAGAGATGGCACTACCGTGACCGGGGAGCTGTTTTTT. Drawing the rest from reference TRBV15 and TRBJ2-2, the complete variable domain is DAMVIQNPRYQVTQFGKPVTLSCSQTLNHNVMYWYQQKSSQAPKLLFHYYDKDFNNEADTPDNFQSRRPNTSFCFLDIRSPGLGDTAMYLCATSRDGTTVTGELFFGEGSRLTVL.

The table lists this clonotype with many counts. The gene calls are TRBV7-8 and TRBJ1-5, with unresolved D. Trimming pared 5 bases from V and 4 bases from J, leaving 6 bases between. Germline V lookup: CDR1 SGHVS, CDR2 FQNEAQ. CDR3 length: 12 amino acids. The CDR3 DNA sequence: TGTGCCAGCAGCCGGGGTAATCAGCCCCAGCATTTT. This gives the protein CASSRGNQPQHF.

This clonotype was seen a few times. The rearrangement joins TRBV7-9 to TRBJ1-6, with 9 bases aligning to TRBD1. V was clipped by 6 bases and J by 0 bases; unmatched bases: 6. Germline CDR1 and CDR2: SEHNR and FQNEAQ (reference sequence). CDR3 size: 17 residues. Here the CDR3 reads CASREGQGSSYNSPLHF. CDR3 nucleotide sequence: TGTGCCAGCAGGGAGGGACAGGGAAGCTCCTATAATTCACCCCTCCACTTT.

This sequence joins TRBV7-9 and TRBJ2-3; 10 bases map to TRBD2. The CDR3 covers 16 residues. V was clipped by 5 bases and J by 2 bases; unmatched bases: 7. CDR1 is SEHNR, CDR2 FQNEAQ, per germline (reference sequence). CDR3 in amino acids: CASSRYSGGITDTQYF. The CDR3 nucleotides read TGTGCCAGCAGCCGTTATAGCGGGGGGATCACAGATACGCAGTATTTT.

The chain has TRBV28 and TRBJ1-5; tentative D call: TRBD1 (5 bases). The CDR3 is 16 amino acids. With 3 bases removed from V and 5 bases from J, the gap between germline ends came to 17 bases. Germline CDR1 is MDHEN and CDR2 is SYDVKM. Here the CDR3 reads CASSFKRTRGDQPQHF. CDR3 nucleotide sequence: TGTGCCAGCAGTTTTAAGAGGACACGAGGCGATCAGCCCCAGCATTTT.

This clonotype has just a few counts. The CDR3 DNA reads TGTGCCAGCAGTTTAACAGGAATCGGGGAGCTGTTTTTT. This encodes CASSLTGIGELFF. The gene calls are TRBV27 and TRBJ2-2; a weak D match, TRBD1 (5 bases). The CDR3 sequence is 13 residues long. The ends were cut back, 2 bases at V and 7 bases at J, with 8 bases in the middle. Germline V gene data show CDR1 as MNHEY and CDR2 as SMNVEV (reference sequence).

This clonotype was picked up a small number of times. The chain is built from TRBV19 and TRBJ1-1, with 9 bases that match TRBD1. After removal of 7 bases from V and 6 bases from J, the junction contained 15 bases not matched to a gene. This CDR3 has 16 residues. Germline V lookup: CDR1 LNHDA, CDR2 SQIVND (reference sequence). As DNA, the CDR3 is TGTGCCAGTATTCCCACCCTCCGGGACAGGGCCCCTGAAGCTTTCTTT. It specifies CASIPTLRDRAPEAFF.